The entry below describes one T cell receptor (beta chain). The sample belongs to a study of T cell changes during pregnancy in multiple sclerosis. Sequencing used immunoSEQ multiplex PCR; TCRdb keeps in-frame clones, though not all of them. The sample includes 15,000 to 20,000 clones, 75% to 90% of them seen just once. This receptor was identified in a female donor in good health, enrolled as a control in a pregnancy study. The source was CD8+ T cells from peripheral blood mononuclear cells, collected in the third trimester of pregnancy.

The CDR3 nucleotides are TGTGCCAGCAGCTCACGGTCCGGGACAGGGGGCGATTCACCCCTCCACTTT. This codes for CASSSRSGTGGDSPLHF. V and J are TRBV7-8 and TRBJ1-6; 12 nucleotides agree with TRBD1. The germline V gene encodes CDR1 SGHVS and CDR2 FQNEAQ. CDR3 length equals 17 residues. V lost 4 bases and J lost 8; bases outside the gene matches: 9.